This TCR beta chain was recovered during a study of Graves' ophthalmopathy and Graves' hyperthyroidism. This clonotype showed up just once. Beta-chain TCR CDR3 regions were amplified from RNA transcripts. The first round was an RT-PCR with HTBI primers, and the second round was a multiplex PCR. Each CDR3 protein gets one entry after TCRdb re-called the multiplex PCR reads with MiXCR. The sample shows about 1.2 million distinct CDR3 sequences, 35% to 40% of them seen only once. This CDR3 contains 16 residues. Trimming removed 6 bases at V and 0 bases at J, with 17 bases between. Germline values: CDR1 MGHDK, CDR2 SYGVNS.

The source is an adult man with Graves' hyperthyroidism. The sample consisted of peripheral blood or thyroid tissue (not recorded which). V is TRBV25-1 and J is TRBJ2-5; a weak D match, TRBD2 (5 bases). The CDR3 here is CASSFGAGEYQETQYF. The CDR3 nucleotides are TGTGCCAGCAGCTTTGGCGCCGGGGAGTACCAAGAGACCCAGTACTTC.